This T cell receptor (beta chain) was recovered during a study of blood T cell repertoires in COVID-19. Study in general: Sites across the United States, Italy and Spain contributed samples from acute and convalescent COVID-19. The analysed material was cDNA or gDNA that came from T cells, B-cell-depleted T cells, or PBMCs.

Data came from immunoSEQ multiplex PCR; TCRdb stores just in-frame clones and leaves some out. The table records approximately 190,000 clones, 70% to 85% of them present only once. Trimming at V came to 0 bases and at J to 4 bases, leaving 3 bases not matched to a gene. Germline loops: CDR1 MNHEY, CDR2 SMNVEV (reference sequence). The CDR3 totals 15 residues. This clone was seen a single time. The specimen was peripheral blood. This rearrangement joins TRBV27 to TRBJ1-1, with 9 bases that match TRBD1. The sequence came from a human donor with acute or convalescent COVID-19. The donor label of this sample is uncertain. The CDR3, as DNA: TGTGCCAGCAGTTTATCGTTGACAGGGGGCACTGAAGCTTTCTTT. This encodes CASSLSLTGGTEAFF.